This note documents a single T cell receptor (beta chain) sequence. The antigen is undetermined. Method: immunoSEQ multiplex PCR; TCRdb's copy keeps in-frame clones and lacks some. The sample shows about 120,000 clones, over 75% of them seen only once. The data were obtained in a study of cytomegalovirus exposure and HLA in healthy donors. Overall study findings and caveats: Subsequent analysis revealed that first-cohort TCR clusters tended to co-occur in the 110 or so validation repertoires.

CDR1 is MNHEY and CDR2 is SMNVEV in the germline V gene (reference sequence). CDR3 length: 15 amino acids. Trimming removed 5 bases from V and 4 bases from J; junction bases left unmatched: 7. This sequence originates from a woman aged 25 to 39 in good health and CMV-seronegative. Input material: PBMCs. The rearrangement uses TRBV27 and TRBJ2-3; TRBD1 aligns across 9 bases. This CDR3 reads CASSHRDRAPDTQYF. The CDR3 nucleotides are TGTGCCAGCAGTCACCGGGACAGGGCCCCAGATACGCAGTATTTT.